The T cell receptor beta chain under discussion was sequenced for a study of response to subunit inactivated influenza vaccine. The CDR3 has 16 residues. The V end was cut by 5 bases, the J end by 0 bases, with 14 bases between. Germline assignment: CDR1 SGHTA and CDR2 FQGNSA. Study results and limitations: There was a suggestion from the authors that each seasonal influenza vaccination recruits few new T cells.

One entry per CDR3 protein, called by TCRdb with MiXCR from the RT-PCR reads. The sample consists of around 480,000 distinct CDR3 sequences, approximately 10% of them appearing once. This clonotype was counted a few times. What it binds is unknown. Sequencing was performed on PBMCs from blood, taken 40 to 50 days after vaccination. The rearrangement joins TRBV7-2 to TRBJ2-1; possible D gene TRBD2, 6 bases. The source is a man between 45 and 60 years old who received an inactivated influenza vaccine. For the CDR3, the DNA is TGTGCCAGCAGCCCCACGGGACTGAGCTCCTACAATGAGCAGTTCTTC. Protein: CASSPTGLSSYNEQFF.